Below are 24 T cell receptor beta chains sequenced from a single sample in a study of shared clonotypes between healthy human individuals. Produced via immunoSEQ multiplex PCR; TCRdb's table is partial and in-frame only. In the table there are 2,500,000 or so clones, roughly nine tenths of which are singletons. Sample: naive CD4+ T cells sorted from blood. The subset was: CD45RA+ positively selected. All receptors come from a man younger than 35 in good health.

The chain has TRBV19 and TRBJ2-3; TRBD2 aligns across 10 bases. The CDR3 is 21 residues long. Germline V gives CDR1 LNHDA, CDR2 SQIVND (reference sequence). Germline trimming cut 0 bases from V and 0 bases from J; bases unmatched to any gene: 15. The CDR3 DNA reads as TGTGCCAGTAGTATAGAGGGGTACCTAGCGGGGGCCCGCCCTAGCACAGATACGCAGTATTTT. It encodes CASSIEGYLAGARPSTDTQYF. Full variable domain (remainder filled in from reference TRBV19 and TRBJ2-3): DGGITQSPKYLFRKEGQNVTLSCEQNLNHDAMYWYRQDPGQGLRLIYYSQIVNDFQKGDIAEGYSVSREKKESFPLTVTSAQKNPTAFYLCASSIEGYLAGARPSTDTQYFGPGTRLTVL.

This clone was detected only once. The identical CDR3 is also encoded by other nucleotide sequences in the sample. The chain links TRBV11-3 to TRBJ2-2, with D unresolved. Germline CDR1 is SGHNT and CDR2 is YENEEA. V lost 0 bases to trimming and J lost 2 bases, with 1 base between them. The CDR3 sequence is 13 residues long. Here the CDR3 reads CASSLENTGELFF. The CDR3 DNA is TGTGCCAGCAGCTTAGAAAACACCGGGGAGCTGTTTTTT.

V and J are TRBV6-1 and TRBJ1-2; D might be TRBD1 (6 bases). Trimming took 6 bases from V and 5 from J, leaving 13 bases between them. Germline V lookup: CDR1 MNHNS, CDR2 SASEGT. CDR3 size: 13 residues. The CDR3 loop is CASRTGHLYGYTF. Written as DNA, the CDR3 is TGTGCCAGCAGGACGGGACATCTTTATGGCTACACCTTC.

This chain connects TRBV19 to TRBJ1-1; 10 nucleotides match TRBD1. This CDR3 has 14 amino acids. Looked up from germline, CDR1 is LNHDA and CDR2 is SQIVND (reference sequence). Trimming took 6 bases from V and 5 from J; bases not matched to a gene: 6. The CDR3 reads CASSDRGPGTEAFF. CDR3 DNA: TGTGCCAGTAGCGACAGGGGGCCTGGAACTGAAGCTTTCTTT.

A remark on this clone: This sample includes further DNA sequences coding for the same CDR3. The rearrangement uses TRBV18 and TRBJ2-7; D may match TRBD1 or TRBD2 (5 bases each). In germline, CDR1 is KGHSH, CDR2 LQKENI. The ends were cut back, 5 bases at V and 1 base at J, with 12 bases in the middle. The CDR3 extends over 14 amino acids. CDR3 in DNA: TGTGCCAGCTCAACGGGACGGGTTTCCTACGAGCAGTACTTC. Translated, it gives CASSTGRVSYEQYF. Full variable domain (outside the CDR3, taken from reference TRBV18 and TRBJ2-7): NAGVMQNPRHLVRRRGQEARLRCSPMKGHSHVYWYRQLPEEGLKFMVYLQKENIIDESGMPKERFSAEFPKEGPSILRIQQVVRGDSAAYFCASSTGRVSYEQYFGPGTRLTVT.

The V call is TRBV9, the J call TRBJ1-2, with a tentative D call TRBD1 (5 bases). The V end was cut by 0 bases, the J end by 8 bases, with 17 bases between. Per the germline V gene, CDR1 is SGDLS and CDR2 is YYNGEE. CDR3 length: 15 residues. CDR3 loop: CASSVGSGQQEGYTF. The DNA of the CDR3 is TGTGCCAGCAGCGTAGGATCAGGCCAACAGGAGGGCTACACCTTC.

The V call is TRBV18, the J call TRBJ2-3; 7 bases are shared with TRBD2. This CDR3 comprises 14 residues. V lost 4 bases, J lost 6 bases, and 7 bases stayed unmatched. CDR1 and CDR2 (germline): KGHSH, LQKENI. CDR3 in DNA: TGTGCCAGCTCACTCGGACTAGGCCAGGATACGCAGTATTTT. Amino acids: CASSLGLGQDTQYF.

V usage is TRBV6-5 and J usage is TRBJ1-2; D perhaps matches TRBD1 (6 bases). V lost 0 bases and J 4 bases, leaving 15 bases between the germline ends. The CDR3 contains 16 residues. Germline lookup yields CDR1 MNHEY and CDR2 SVGAGI. This CDR3 reads CASSYSGKQGGYGYTF. The CDR3 nucleotides read TGTGCCAGCAGTTACTCCGGTAAACAGGGCGGCTATGGCTACACCTTC.

The chain joins TRBV5-5 to TRBJ2-5; TRBD2 aligns across 8 bases. V was clipped by 2 bases and J by 5 bases; unmatched bases: 5. Germline V CDR1 and CDR2: SGHKS, YYEKEE (reference sequence). This CDR3 comprises 14 residues. Written as DNA, the CDR3 is TGTGCCAGCAGCTTCATCGCTAGCGGGGAGACCCAGTACTTC. This sequence encodes CASSFIASGETQYF.

In the case of this clone: At the DNA level, this CDR3 is encoded by other sequences in the same sample as well. V gene TRBV5-1 combines with J gene TRBJ2-2; D not resolved. Germline CDR1 and CDR2: SGHRS and YFSETQ. The CDR3 length is 13 residues. Trimming took off 5 bases at V and 0 bases at J, with 5 bases between the two ends. Here the CDR3 reads CASRSPNTGELFF. CDR3 in DNA: TGCGCCAGCAGGTCGCCGAACACCGGGGAGCTGTTTTTT.

This clone was detected a few times. V gene TRBV28 combines with J gene TRBJ1-1; D unclear. Between the trimmed V and J ends, which lost 6 bases and 0 bases, there was a span of 17 bases. Per the germline V gene, CDR1 is MDHEN and CDR2 is SYDVKM. The CDR3 sequence is 16 residues long. The CDR3 loop reads CASSPGSTTLNTEAFF. For the CDR3, the DNA is TGTGCCAGCAGCCCCGGGTCGACTACACTGAACACTGAAGCTTTCTTT.

This clone was observed a single time. The V and J genes are TRBV6-6 and TRBJ1-4; D unresolved. V lost 0 bases and J lost 9, with 14 bases in between. The CDR3 covers 15 residues. The V gene's germline CDR1 is MNHNY and CDR2 SVGAGI (reference sequence). The CDR3 spells CASSYSIDWSKKLFF. The DNA of the CDR3 is TGTGCCAGCAGTTACTCGATTGACTGGTCCAAAAAACTGTTTTTT.

The CDR3 DNA is TGTGCCAGCAGCTCGATCCCTAGTGCCCAAGAGACCCAGTACTTC. Translating it yields CASSSIPSAQETQYF. V usage is TRBV7-9 and J usage is TRBJ2-5; D remains unclear. Germline V gives CDR1 SEHNR, CDR2 FQNEAQ (reference sequence). V was clipped by 4 bases and J by 1 base, with 13 bases between them. The CDR3 spans 15 residues.

This clone came up once. The chain employs TRBV19 and TRBJ2-7; 10 bases line up with TRBD1. Unmatched junction bases numbered 7, after V lost 5 bases and J lost 6 bases. The length of the CDR3 is 14 residues. Germline V gene data show CDR1 as LNHDA and CDR2 as SQIVND (reference sequence). CDR3 DNA: TGTGCCAGTAGTGCGGTTGGGACAGGGGTCGAGCAGTACTTC. Translation: CASSAVGTGVEQYF.

The rearrangement links TRBV20-1 to TRBJ2-5; no firm D call. This CDR3 has 11 amino acids. CDR1 and CDR2 (germline): DFQATT, SNEGSKA (reference sequence). Trimming pared 3 bases from V and 3 bases from J, leaving 5 bases between. The CDR3 sequence is CSASYEETQYF. CDR3 bases: TGCAGTGCTAGTTACGAAGAGACCCAGTACTTC.

To note about this clone: Other DNA sequences in this sample translate to the same CDR3. This chain uses TRBV5-4 with TRBJ1-4, with 7 bases identical to TRBD1. Per the germline V gene, CDR1 is SGHNT and CDR2 is YYREEE (reference sequence). J was trimmed by 4 bases and V by 3 bases; bases with no gene match: 6. This CDR3 contains 15 residues. CDR3 DNA sequence: TGTGCCAGCAGCTCGACAGGGACTGGTAATGAAAAACTGTTTTTT. This translates into CASSSTGTGNEKLFF.

Regarding this clone: One end of the junction varies from germline; a read error may be responsible. The chain's CDR3 is CAIRGGPDNEQFF. The CDR3 region has the DNA TGTGCAATCAGGGGGGGCCCTGACAATGAGCAGTTCTTC. J is TRBJ2-1 and V is TRBV10-3; D might be TRBD1 or TRBD2, each matching 7 bases. CDR1 and CDR2 from the germline V gene are ENHRY and SYGVKD. The CDR3 sequence is 13 residues long.

This chain joins TRBV5-1 and TRBJ2-2, with a weak D call TRBD2 (5 bases). The V end was cut by 0 bases, the J end by 5 bases, with 11 bases between. Germline loops: CDR1 SGHRS, CDR2 YFSETQ. CDR3 length: 15 amino acids. The DNA of the CDR3 is TGCGCCAGCAGCTTGGTGAGCACTAGGACCGGGGAGCTGTTTTTT. Encoded protein: CASSLVSTRTGELFF.

CDR3 amino acids: CASSQLGTGAPLQHF. CDR3 DNA sequence: TGTGCCAGCAGCCAACTCGGGACAGGGGCCCCACTCCAGCATTTT. The chain links TRBV6-5 to TRBJ1-5, with 10 bases lining up with TRBD1. CDR1 is MNHEY, CDR2 SVGAGI, per germline. The CDR3 runs to 15 residues. The trim removed 6 bases at V and 12 bases at J, leaving 14 bases unmatched.

V and J are TRBV10-1 and TRBJ1-6; D remains ambiguous. Trimming took off 1 base at V and 10 bases at J, with 8 bases between the two ends. The germline gives CDR1 WNHNN, CDR2 SYGVQD (reference sequence). This CDR3 spans 13 amino acids. The CDR3 DNA follows: TGCGCCAGCAGTGAGTGGGATGGCTCACCCCTCCACTTT. Its protein product is CASSEWDGSPLHF.

The rearrangement links TRBV10-3 to TRBJ2-3; TRBD2 agrees at 12 bases. J gave up 0 bases and V 6 bases, and 7 bases lay outside the gene matches. Per germline, CDR1 ENHRY and CDR2 SYGVKD. The CDR3 has 17 residues. The CDR3 here is CAISPGTSGGSTDTQYF. The CDR3 DNA is TGTGCCATCAGCCCGGGAACTAGCGGGGGGAGCACAGATACGCAGTATTTT.

The chain combines TRBV6-6 with TRBJ2-1; 10 nucleotides match TRBD2. The V and J ends lost 8 bases and 5 bases, in that order; junction bases with no gene match: 9. The length of the CDR3 is 15 residues. Per the germline V gene, CDR1 is MNHNY and CDR2 is SVGAGI (reference sequence). For the CDR3, the DNA is TGTGCCAGCCAGTTAAGTAGCGGGGGGAACAATGAGCAGTTCTTC. Protein sequence: CASQLSSGGNNEQFF.

The genes are TRBV10-3 and TRBJ1-3; D gene ambiguous. The CDR3 is 15 residues long. V lost 3 bases, J lost 4 bases, and 13 bases lay in between. The germline gives CDR1 ENHRY, CDR2 SYGVKD. CDR3 protein: CAISDSNRGGNTIYF. DNA for the CDR3: TGTGCCATCAGTGATTCTAACAGAGGGGGAAACACCATATATTTT.

The rearrangement uses TRBV7-3 and TRBJ2-1; tentatively, D is TRBD1 (7 bases). V shed 4 bases and J shed 0 bases, with 13 bases lying between them. This CDR3 is 16 amino acids long. Germline values: CDR1 SGHTA, CDR2 FQGTGA. CDR3 nucleotide sequence: TGTGCCAGCAGCTACGCGGGACAGTTCTCCTACAATGAGCAGTTCTTC. Its protein is CASSYAGQFSYNEQFF.